Presented here are 12 T cell receptor beta chains from one specimen sequenced in a study of early T cells in non-severe SARS-CoV-2 infection. TCRdb fed the 5' RACE reads into MiXCR, producing one record per CDR3 protein. The sample consists of 85,000 to 100,000 distinct CDR3 sequences, more than 9.5% of them appearing once. The sample comprised whole blood. The receptor source for this set is an adult who was a healthcare worker with PCR-confirmed SARS-CoV-2 infection or an uninfected control (not recorded which).

The CDR3 is CAISETGTGDGYTF. CDR3 bases: TGTGCCATCAGTGAAACCGGGACAGGGGACGGCTACACCTTC. V is TRBV10-3 and J is TRBJ1-2; 10 bases are a match to TRBD1. Germline lookup yields CDR1 ENHRY and CDR2 SYGVKD. There are 14 residues in the CDR3. Trimming at V came to 3 bases and at J to 8 bases, leaving 6 bases not matched to a gene.

The CDR3 DNA reads as TGCGCCAGCAGCTTGATACAGGGGAGTGCCGGGGAGCTGTTTTTT. Amino acids: CASSLIQGSAGELFF. This chain uses TRBV5-1 with TRBJ2-2, with TRBD1 identical over 7 bases. Germline V gene data show CDR1 as SGHRS and CDR2 as YFSETQ. The junction had 6 bases not matched to a gene; V was cut back by 1 base and J by 6 bases. The CDR3 runs 15 residues. The variable domain in full, with the rest retrieved from reference TRBV5-1 and TRBJ2-2, is KAGVTQTPRYLIKTRGQQVTLSCSPISGHRSVSWYQQTPGQGLQFLFEYFSETQRNKGNFPGRFSGRQFSNSRSEMNVSTLELGDSALYLCASSLIQGSAGELFFGEGSRLTVL.

The V and J genes are TRBV5-5 and TRBJ2-7; the D is unclear. Germline V gene lookup returns CDR1 SGHKS and CDR2 YYEKEE (reference sequence). The ends were cut back, 0 bases at V and 2 bases at J, with 9 bases in the middle. CDR3 length: 14 residues. CDR3 protein: CASSLVGGPYEQYF. The CDR3 nucleotides are TGTGCCAGCAGCTTGGTTGGCGGTCCCTACGAGCAGTACTTC.

The rearrangement links TRBV7-9 to TRBJ1-2, with D perhaps matching TRBD1 (5 bases). Germline V CDR1 and CDR2: SEHNR, FQNEAQ (reference sequence). V was shortened by 5 bases and J by 4 bases, with 17 bases between the two germline ends. This CDR3 region has 15 residues. The CDR3 loop reads CASSRGEGRSYGYTF. The CDR3 bases are TGTGCCAGCAGCCGCGGGGAGGGGCGGAGCTATGGCTACACCTTC.

Many counts were recorded for this clonotype. The genes are TRBV4-1 and TRBJ2-7; tentatively, D is TRBD1 (5 bases). CDR3 length equals 15 residues. Germline V lookup: CDR1 MGHRA, CDR2 YSYEKL. V was cut by 5 bases and J by 0 bases, with 14 bases left in between. The CDR3 reads CASSAGLISSYEQYF. For the CDR3, the DNA is TGCGCCAGCAGCGCAGGGTTAATTAGCTCCTACGAGCAGTACTTC.

The sample holds many counts of this clonotype. The chain uses TRBV7-3 and TRBJ2-6; 9 bases are a match to TRBD2. J lost 3 bases, V lost 5 bases, and 11 bases had no gene match. The CDR3 loop spans 18 amino acids. The germline CDR1 and CDR2 sequences are SGHTA and FQGTGA. The CDR3 protein is CASSPRAGGPVGANVLTF. CDR3 sequence (DNA): TGTGCCAGCAGCCCCCGGGCGGGGGGGCCAGTTGGGGCCAACGTCCTGACTTTC.

This clonotype was seen at least ten times. The V and J genes are TRBV19 and TRBJ2-3; 9 positions match TRBD1. Looked up from germline, CDR1 is LNHDA and CDR2 is SQIVND (reference sequence). The CDR3 length is 14 residues. The J segment lost 3 bases and the V segment lost 10 bases, leaving 8 bases of the junction unmatched. The CDR3, as DNA: TGTGCCACAACCGGGACAGGGAGGACAGATACGCAGTATTTT. This translates into CATTGTGRTDTQYF.

This clonotype turned up a few times. The CDR3: CASSEGNAFNQPQHF. The CDR3 DNA reads TGTGCCAGCAGTGAGGGGAATGCTTTCAATCAGCCCCAGCATTTT. V is TRBV6-1 and J is TRBJ1-5; no firm D call. The V end was cut by 3 bases, the J end by 3 bases, with 12 bases between. The germline gives CDR1 MNHNS, CDR2 SASEGT. This CDR3 has 15 residues.

The chain is built from TRBV28 and TRBJ2-3; TRBD1 aligns across 12 bases. This CDR3 is 16 amino acids long. Germline CDR1 MDHEN, CDR2 SYDVKM. The trim removed 6 bases at V and 3 bases at J, leaving 7 bases unmatched. CDR3 in amino acids: CASRGPGQGATDTQYF. The CDR3 DNA reads as TGTGCCAGCAGGGGACCGGGACAGGGGGCGACAGATACGCAGTATTTT.

The chain joins TRBV7-9 to TRBJ2-2, with TRBD2 matching over 7 bases. The CDR3 loop spans 16 amino acids. The germline CDR1 and CDR2 sequences are SEHNR and FQNEAQ (reference sequence). Unmatched junction bases numbered 10, after V lost 5 bases and J lost 4 bases. The CDR3 DNA is TGTGCCAGCAGCCCCCCCGGACTAGATGGCACCGGGGAGCTGTTTTTT. Protein sequence: CASSPPGLDGTGELFF.

The table lists this clonotype with a few counts. V is TRBV7-2 and J is TRBJ2-7, with D possibly being TRBD2 (6 bases). The V gene's germline CDR1 is SGHTA and CDR2 FQGNSA. The CDR3 has 15 residues. V dropped 0 bases and J dropped 6 bases, with 15 bases sitting between them. Written as DNA, the CDR3 is TGTGCCAGCAGCTTAGCCGCGGGATTCTTGAGCGAGCAGTACTTC. As protein: CASSLAAGFLSEQYF.

This clonotype was seen at least ten times. This chain links TRBV10-1 with TRBJ2-1; D not certain. Germline V CDR1 and CDR2: WNHNN, SYGVQD (reference sequence). This CDR3 has 15 amino acids. V lost 0 bases, J lost 10 bases, and 16 bases lay in between. CDR3: CASSESLAYQAEQFF. CDR3 nucleotides: TGCGCCAGCAGTGAGTCGCTGGCTTACCAGGCGGAGCAGTTCTTC.